This TCR beta chain was identified in a study of CD8 T cells in Susac syndrome. Healthy donors matched for age and sex were used as controls. The CDR3 is 18 residues long. Per germline, CDR1 LGHNA and CDR2 YSLEER. With 0 bases clipped from V and 2 bases from J, the junction kept 9 bases outside the gene matches. RNA totalling about 0.45 to 1 ug underwent reverse transcription with random hexamers. The immunoSEQ assay covered 54 Vbeta and 13 Jbeta segments for CDR3. TCRdb reprocessed the immunoSEQ multiplex PCR reads via MiXCR and lists one record per CDR3 protein. There are about 120,000 distinct CDR3 sequences in the sample; 94% occur only once, and roughly 0.098% lies in the top ten.

The chain recombines TRBV4-3 with TRBJ2-3, with 9 nucleotides matching TRBD2. The sequence derives from a human donor in good health. The sequenced sample consisted of CD4+ T cells from PBMCs. CDR3 bases: TGCGCCAGCAGCCAAGATCTCGGGGCTAGCGGGGCCACAGATACGCAGTATTTT. This gives the protein CASSQDLGASGATDTQYF.